Below are 21 T cell receptor beta chains sequenced from a single sample in a study of metastatic and nonmetastatic thyroid tumors. Prior to thyroid surgery, none of the patients had received any treatment. From the PCR reads, TCRdb re-called clones with MiXCR. This table holds 45,000 or so clones, around 4% found once. The sample consisted of blood. These receptors originate from a female donor with papillary thyroid cancer or a benign thyroid nodule (not recorded which). Some clones in this sample may be carry-over from other donors' samples.

In its sample, this clone ranks as medium-sized (0.01 to 0.1%). This chain connects TRBV6-1 to TRBJ2-2, with D maybe TRBD1 (6 bases). CDR1 MNHNS and CDR2 SASEGT come from the germline V gene. The CDR3 length is 15 residues. V was cut by 5 bases and J by 4 bases, with 14 bases left in between. The DNA for the CDR3 is TGTGCCAGCAGTCATCTCACAGGGAGCACCGGGGAGCTGTTTTTT. The encoded protein is CASSHLTGSTGELFF.

This clone was seen repeatedly, ten times or more. The rearrangement joins TRBV12-3 or TRBV12-4 to TRBJ2-1; 9 bases are a match to TRBD2. Trimming removed 1 base from V and 5 bases from J; junction bases left unmatched: 6. The CDR3 extends over 16 amino acids. The CDR3 DNA reads TGTGCCAGCAGTTTAGGAGGGACTAGCATGCACAATGAGCAGTTCTTC. Amino acids: CASSLGGTSMHNEQFF.

The J gene is TRBJ2-7, the V gene TRBV18, with D perhaps matching TRBD1 (5 bases). This CDR3 contains 15 residues. From germline, CDR1 is KGHSH and CDR2 LQKENI. Between the trimmed V and J ends, which lost 3 bases and 0 bases, there was a span of 12 bases. The CDR3 DNA sequence: TGTGCCAGCTCACCGGACCGACAGCACTCCTACGAGCAGTACTTC. Protein product: CASSPDRQHSYEQYF.

A word on this clone: One junction end does not reproduce the germline sequence, and a read error may be involved. The chain links TRBV7-3 to TRBJ1-1; TRBD1 matches at 7 bases. The V gene's germline CDR1 is SGHTA and CDR2 FQGTGA. The CDR3 totals 13 residues. The CDR3: CTSSRGQNTEAFF. The CDR3 DNA follows: TGTACCAGCAGCAGGGGACAGAACACTGAAGCCTTCTTT. Variable domain in full (rest from reference TRBV7-3 and TRBJ1-1): GAGVSQTPSNKVTEKGKYVELRCDPISGHTALYWYRQSLGQGPEFLIYFQGTGAADDSGLPNDRFFAVRPEGSVSTLKIQRTERGDSAVYLCTSSRGQNTEAFFGQGTRLTVV.

This clone has a count of ten or more. This rearrangement joins TRBV11-2 to TRBJ1-1, with D tentatively TRBD1 (6 bases). CDR1 SGHAT and CDR2 FQNNGV come from the germline V gene. The V end was cut by 7 bases, the J end by 9 bases, with 21 bases between. CDR3 size: 14 residues. The DNA of the CDR3 is TGTGCCAGCACTCGGGGGGCTCTAAAGGGAAAAGCTTTCTTT. Amino acids: CASTRGALKGKAFF.

There are many counts of this clone. This chain joins TRBV5-6 and TRBJ1-3; 7 bases match TRBD1. Germline CDR1 is SGHDT and CDR2 is YYEEEE. CDR3 length: 18 residues. The V and J ends lost 1 base and 2 bases, in that order; junction bases with no gene match: 12. Here the CDR3 DNA reads TGTGCCAGCAGCTTGCGACGGACAGGTTGGGGACCTGGAAACACCATATATTTT. It translates to CASSLRRTGWGPGNTIYF.

This clone was recorded many times. Here the CDR3 omits its conserved ending phenylalanine or tryptophan, so a read error is the likely source. Additional DNA sequences in this sample encode the identical CDR3. V gene TRBV3-1 combines with J gene TRBJ1-2; D is unresolved. V lost 0 bases to trimming and J lost 2 bases, with 7 bases between them. This CDR3 region has 14 residues. The germline gives CDR1 LGHDT, CDR2 YNNKEL (reference sequence). CDR3 loop: CASSQDNRNYGYTS. The DNA for the CDR3 is TGTGCCAGCAGCCAAGATAACAGAAACTATGGCTACACCTCC.

Ten or more counts support this clone. Compared with germline, one end of the junction differs, possibly owing to a read error. V usage is TRBV7-7 and J usage is TRBJ2-2; D ambiguous. This CDR3 has 16 amino acids. CDR1 and CDR2 (germline): SSHAT, FNYEAQ (reference sequence). CDR3: CASSSESPANTGELFF. In DNA form, the CDR3 reads TGTGCTAGCAGCTCGGAGTCCCCAGCGAACACCGGGGAGCTGTTTTTT.

This clone has at least ten counts. The rearrangement links TRBV7-9 to TRBJ1-5; D call uncertain. Per the germline V gene, CDR1 is SEHNR and CDR2 is FQNEAQ (reference sequence). With 1 base removed from V and 4 bases from J, the gap between germline ends came to 2 bases. CDR3 length: 12 residues. CDR3 DNA: TGTGCCAGCAGCTTAGGAAATCAGCCCCAGCATTTT. Its protein is CASSLGNQPQHF. The variable domain in full, with the rest retrieved from reference TRBV7-9 and TRBJ1-5, is DTGVSQNPRHKITKRGQNVTFRCDPISEHNRLYWYRQTLGQGPEFLTYFQNEAQLEKSRLLSDRFSAERPKGSFSTLEIQRTEQGDSAMYLCASSLGNQPQHFGDGTRLSIL.

This clone was seen repeatedly, ten times or more. The rearrangement uses TRBV9 and TRBJ1-4; D is uncertain. V dropped 0 bases and J dropped 6 bases, with 9 bases sitting between them. Germline V gene data show CDR1 as SGDLS and CDR2 as YYNGEE. The CDR3 is 14 residues long. CDR3 nucleotide sequence: TGTGCCAGCAGCGTAGACAGATTGGATGAAAAACTGTTTTTT. It translates to CASSVDRLDEKLFF.

V usage is TRBV27 and J usage is TRBJ1-6; no definite D call. Germline V gives CDR1 MNHEY, CDR2 SMNVEV (reference sequence). The CDR3 length is 14 residues. The V gene lost 6 bases and the J gene lost 7 bases, with 13 bases spanning the gap. The CDR3 DNA sequence: TGTGCCAGCAGAGACGGATCCTTCAATTCACCCCTCCACTTT. This encodes CASRDGSFNSPLHF.

Ten or more counts support this clone. The V gene is TRBV5-4, the J gene TRBJ2-2, with 10 bases that match TRBD2. Germline CDR1 SGHNT, CDR2 YYREEE (reference sequence). The ends lost 3 bases at V and 4 bases at J; junction bases unmatched: 3. The CDR3 is 15 residues long. Written as DNA, the CDR3 is TGTGCCAGCAGCTATAGCGGGAGGCCCACCGGGGAGCTGTTTTTT. Translating it yields CASSYSGRPTGELFF.

This clone was counted many times. J is TRBJ2-3 and V is TRBV18; D perhaps matches TRBD1 (5 bases). Per germline, CDR1 KGHSH and CDR2 LQKENI. The CDR3 sequence is 15 residues long. Trimming took 3 bases from V and 2 from J, leaving 12 bases between them. DNA of the CDR3: TGTGCCAGCTCACCCGGCAGGGTTTCCACAGATACGCAGTATTTT. Residues: CASSPGRVSTDTQYF.

This clone was recorded many times. Given a much more abundant clone one base away, this may be a read error. The chain links TRBV28 to TRBJ2-3; the D gene is possibly TRBD2 (5 bases). The CDR3 has 15 amino acids. Germline-derived CDR1 and CDR2 are MDHEN and SYDVKM. Trimming shortened V by 9 bases and J by 0 bases, and 16 bases separated the two germline ends. CDR3 in amino acids: CASGVIALSTDTQYF. Here the CDR3 DNA reads TGTGCCAGTGGGGTTATAGCGTTAAGCACAGATACGCAGTATTTT.

About this clone: A junction boundary mismatches the germline segment, possibly from a read error. The chain has TRBV7-9 and TRBJ2-2; 9 nucleotides align to TRBD2. The germline V gene has CDR1 SEHNR and CDR2 FQNEAQ (reference sequence). The CDR3 covers 17 residues. In DNA, the CDR3 is TGTGCCAGCAGCTTAGTGGCTAGCGGGAATAACACCTGGGAGCTGTTTTTT. As protein: CASSLVASGNNTWELFF.

This clone was seen repeatedly, ten times or more. V gene TRBV6-2 or TRBV6-3 combines with J gene TRBJ1-1, with D hard to call. The ends were cut back, 4 bases at V and 5 bases at J, with 17 bases in the middle. This CDR3 spans 15 amino acids. The germline V gene has CDR1 MNHEY and CDR2 SVGEGT. The CDR3 spells CASSSLTVHETEAFF. In DNA form, the CDR3 reads TGTGCCAGCAGTTCGTTGACGGTACATGAGACTGAAGCTTTCTTT.

There are a few counts of this clone. V gene TRBV5-1 combines with J gene TRBJ1-4; possible D gene TRBD1, 5 bases. This CDR3 region has 16 residues. CDR1 is SGHRS, CDR2 YFSETQ, per germline. Deletions cut 2 bases from V and 2 bases from J, with 13 bases between. In DNA, the CDR3 is TGCGCCAGCAGCTTCCTTGGGGCAGGGACTAATGAAAAACTGTTTTTT. Its translation is CASSFLGAGTNEKLFF.

This clone was recorded at least ten times. The V gene is TRBV5-6, the J gene TRBJ2-1, with a tentative D call TRBD2 (6 bases). Germline CDR1 and CDR2: SGHDT and YYEEEE. CDR3 length: 16 residues. The V gene lost 0 bases and the J gene lost 2 bases, with 12 bases spanning the gap. The CDR3 region is CASSLGGIRAYNEQFF. The CDR3 DNA reads as TGTGCCAGCAGCTTGGGCGGGATTCGCGCCTACAATGAGCAGTTCTTC.

This clone was seen ten or more times. The chain combines TRBV30 with TRBJ2-1; 9 bases line up with TRBD2. Germline V CDR1 and CDR2: GTSNPN, SVGIG (reference sequence). The CDR3 has 15 residues. V was pared by 6 bases and J by 5 bases, with 11 bases of the junction left unmatched. The CDR3 nucleotides read TGTGCCTGCTCCAGTTCTCTAGCGGGGAACAATGAGCAGTTCTTC. Its protein is CACSSSLAGNNEQFF. Full variable domain (rest looked up from reference TRBV30 and TRBJ2-1): SQTIHQWPATLVQPVGSPLSLECTVEGTSNPNLYWYRQAAGRGLQLLFYSVGIGQISSEVPQNLSASRPQDRQFILSSKKLLLSDSGFYLCACSSSLAGNNEQFFGPGTRLTVL.

This clone is medium-sized (0.01 to 0.1%) by share. The CDR3 here is CASSEMAGRGDEQFF. CDR3 DNA: TGTGCCAGCAGTGAAATGGCGGGAAGAGGCGATGAGCAGTTCTTC. The chain has TRBV6-1 and TRBJ2-1; a weak D match, TRBD2 (6 bases). The CDR3 spans 15 residues. Trimming left V 2 bases short and J 8 bases short, with 16 bases between. Germline assignment: CDR1 MNHNS and CDR2 SASEGT.

This clone was recorded at least ten times. The chain recombines TRBV4-2 with TRBJ2-2, with 9 positions matching TRBD1. Germline-derived CDR1 and CDR2 are LGHNA and YNFKEQ. This CDR3 has 16 residues. V was pared by 1 base and J by 6 bases, with 6 bases of the junction left unmatched. CDR3 sequence reads: CASSQGGDREAGELFF. The DNA of the CDR3 is TGTGCCAGCAGCCAAGGCGGGGACAGGGAAGCCGGGGAGCTGTTTTTT.